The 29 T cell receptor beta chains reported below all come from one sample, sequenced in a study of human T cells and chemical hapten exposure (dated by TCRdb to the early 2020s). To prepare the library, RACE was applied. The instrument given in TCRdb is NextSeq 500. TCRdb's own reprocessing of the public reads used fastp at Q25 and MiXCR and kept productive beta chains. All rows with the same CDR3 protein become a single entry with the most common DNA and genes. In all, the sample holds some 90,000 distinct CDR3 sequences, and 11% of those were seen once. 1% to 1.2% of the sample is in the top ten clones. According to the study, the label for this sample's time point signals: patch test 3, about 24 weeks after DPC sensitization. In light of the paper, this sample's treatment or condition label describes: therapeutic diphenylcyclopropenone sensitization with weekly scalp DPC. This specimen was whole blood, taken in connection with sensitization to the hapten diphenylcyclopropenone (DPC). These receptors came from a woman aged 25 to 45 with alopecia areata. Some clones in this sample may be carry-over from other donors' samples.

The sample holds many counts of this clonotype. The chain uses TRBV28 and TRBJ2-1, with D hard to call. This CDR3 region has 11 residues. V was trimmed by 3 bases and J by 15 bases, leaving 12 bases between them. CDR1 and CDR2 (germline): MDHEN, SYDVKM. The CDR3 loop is CASSFRDSLFF. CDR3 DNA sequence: TGTGCCAGCAGTTTTCGAGATTCGCTGTTCTTC. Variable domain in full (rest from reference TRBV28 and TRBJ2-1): DVKVTQSSRYLVKRTGEKVFLECVQDMDHENMFWYRQDPGLGLRLIYFSYDVKMKEKGDIPEGYSVSREKKERFSLILESASTNQTSMYLCASSFRDSLFFGPGTRLTVL.

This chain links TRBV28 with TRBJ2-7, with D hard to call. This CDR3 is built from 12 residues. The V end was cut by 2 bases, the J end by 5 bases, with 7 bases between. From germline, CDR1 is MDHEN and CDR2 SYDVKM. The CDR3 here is CASSLKSHEQYF. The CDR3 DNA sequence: TGTGCCAGCAGTTTAAAATCTCACGAGCAGTACTTC.

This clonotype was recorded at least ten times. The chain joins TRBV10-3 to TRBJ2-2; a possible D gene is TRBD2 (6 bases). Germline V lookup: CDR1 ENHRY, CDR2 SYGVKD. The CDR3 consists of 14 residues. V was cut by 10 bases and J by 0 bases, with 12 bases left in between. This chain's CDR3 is CASRTIANTGELFF. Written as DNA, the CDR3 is TGTGCCAGTCGGACTATCGCGAACACCGGGGAGCTGTTTTTT.

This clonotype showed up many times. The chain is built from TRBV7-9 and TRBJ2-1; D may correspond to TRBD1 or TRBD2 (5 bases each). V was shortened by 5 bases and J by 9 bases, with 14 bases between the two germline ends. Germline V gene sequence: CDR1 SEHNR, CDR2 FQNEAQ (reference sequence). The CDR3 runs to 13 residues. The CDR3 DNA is TGTGCCAGCAGCCCTGGGACCCGAAGTGAGCAGTTCTTC. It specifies CASSPGTRSEQFF.

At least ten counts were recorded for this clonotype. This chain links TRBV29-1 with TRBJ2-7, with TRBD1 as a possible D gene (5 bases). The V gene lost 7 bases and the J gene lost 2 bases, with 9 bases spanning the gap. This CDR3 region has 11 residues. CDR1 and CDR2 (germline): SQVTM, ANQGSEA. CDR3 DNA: TGCAGCGCCTCGACAGCCTACGAGCAGTACTTC. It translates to CSASTAYEQYF.

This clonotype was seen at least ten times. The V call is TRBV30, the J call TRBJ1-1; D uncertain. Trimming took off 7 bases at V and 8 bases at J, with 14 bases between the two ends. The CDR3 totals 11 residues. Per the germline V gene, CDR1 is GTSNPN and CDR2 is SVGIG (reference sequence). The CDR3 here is CAYGTALEAFF. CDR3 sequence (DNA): TGTGCCTATGGTACGGCCTTAGAAGCTTTCTTT.

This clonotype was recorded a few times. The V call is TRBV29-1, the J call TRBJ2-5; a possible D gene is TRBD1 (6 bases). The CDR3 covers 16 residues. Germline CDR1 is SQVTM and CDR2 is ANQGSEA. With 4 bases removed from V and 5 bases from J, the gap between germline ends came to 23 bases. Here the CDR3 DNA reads TGCAGCGTTGCAAACCGGGGACAAAGAGGCTACGAGACCCAGTACTTC. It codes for CSVANRGQRGYETQYF.

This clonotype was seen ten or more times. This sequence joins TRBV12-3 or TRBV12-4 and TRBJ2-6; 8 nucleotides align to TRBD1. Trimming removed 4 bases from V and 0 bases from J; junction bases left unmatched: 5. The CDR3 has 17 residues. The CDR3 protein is CASSSAGTGSGANVLTF. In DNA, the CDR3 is TGTGCCAGCAGTTCTGCCGGGACAGGCTCTGGGGCCAACGTCCTGACTTTC.

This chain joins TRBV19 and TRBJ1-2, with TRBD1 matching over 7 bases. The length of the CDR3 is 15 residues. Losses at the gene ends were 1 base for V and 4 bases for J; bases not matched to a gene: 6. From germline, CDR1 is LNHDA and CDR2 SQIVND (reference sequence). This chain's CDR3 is CASSIGGTASYGYTF. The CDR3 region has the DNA TGTGCCAGTAGTATAGGAGGGACAGCCTCCTATGGCTACACCTTC.

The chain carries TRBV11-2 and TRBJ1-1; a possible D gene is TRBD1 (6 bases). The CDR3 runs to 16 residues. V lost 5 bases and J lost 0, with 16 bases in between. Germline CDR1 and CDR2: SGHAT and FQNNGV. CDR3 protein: CASSPVSGAMNTEAFF. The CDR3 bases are TGTGCCAGCAGCCCAGTCTCGGGGGCCATGAACACTGAAGCTTTCTTT. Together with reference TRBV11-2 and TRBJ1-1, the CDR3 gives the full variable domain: EAGVAQSPRYKIIEKRQSVAFWCNPISGHATLYWYQQILGQGPKLLIQFQNNGVVDDSQLPKDRFSAERLKGVDSTLKIQPAKLEDSAVYLCASSPVSGAMNTEAFFGQGTRLTVV.

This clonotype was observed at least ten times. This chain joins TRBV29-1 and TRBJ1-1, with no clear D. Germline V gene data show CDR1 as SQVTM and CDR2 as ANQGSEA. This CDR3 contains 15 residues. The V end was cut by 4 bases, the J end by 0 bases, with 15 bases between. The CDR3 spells CSVAHGIVMNTEAFF. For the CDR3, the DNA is TGCAGCGTTGCCCATGGGATAGTTATGAACACTGAAGCTTTCTTT.

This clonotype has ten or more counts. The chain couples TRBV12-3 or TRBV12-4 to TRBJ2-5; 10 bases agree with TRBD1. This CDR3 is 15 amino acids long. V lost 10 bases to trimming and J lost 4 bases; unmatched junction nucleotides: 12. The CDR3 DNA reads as TGTGCCACCCTCCCCGGGGGACAGGGGACAGAGACCCAGTACTTC. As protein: CATLPGGQGTETQYF.

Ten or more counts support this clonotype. The CDR3 spells CASSPGTVNNSPLHF. CDR3 in DNA: TGCGCCAGCAGCCCTGGGACAGTCAATAATTCACCCCTCCACTTT. This chain joins TRBV4-1 and TRBJ1-6; 7 positions match TRBD1. The CDR3 runs to 15 residues. Per germline, CDR1 MGHRA and CDR2 YSYEKL. The V segment lost 4 bases and the J segment 5 bases; nucleotides outside the gene matches: 5.

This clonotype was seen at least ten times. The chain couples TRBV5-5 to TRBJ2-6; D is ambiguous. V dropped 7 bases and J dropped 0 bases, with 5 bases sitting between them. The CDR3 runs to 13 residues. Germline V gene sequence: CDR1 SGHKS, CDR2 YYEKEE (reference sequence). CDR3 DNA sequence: TGTGCCAGCTATAGCTCTGGGGCCAACGTCCTGACTTTC. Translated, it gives CASYSSGANVLTF.

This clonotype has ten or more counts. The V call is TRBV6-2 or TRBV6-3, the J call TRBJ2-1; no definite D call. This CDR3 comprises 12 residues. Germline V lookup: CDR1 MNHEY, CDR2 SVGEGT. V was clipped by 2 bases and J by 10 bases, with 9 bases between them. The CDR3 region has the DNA TGTGCCAGCAGTTACGGGGTTGGAGAGCAGTTCTTC. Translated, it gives CASSYGVGEQFF.

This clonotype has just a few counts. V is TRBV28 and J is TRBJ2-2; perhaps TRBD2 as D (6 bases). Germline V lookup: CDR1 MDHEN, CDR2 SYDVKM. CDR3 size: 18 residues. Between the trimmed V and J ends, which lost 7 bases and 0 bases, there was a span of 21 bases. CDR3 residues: CASNPRGAGTANTGELFF. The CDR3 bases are TGTGCCAGCAATCCCCGCGGGGCAGGCACTGCGAACACCGGGGAGCTGTTTTTT.

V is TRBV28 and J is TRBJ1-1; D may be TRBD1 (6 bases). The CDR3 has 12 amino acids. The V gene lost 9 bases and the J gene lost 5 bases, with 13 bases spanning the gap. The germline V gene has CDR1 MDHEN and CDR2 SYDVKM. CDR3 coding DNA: TGTGCCAGTCACGCAGGGGTTACTGAAGCTTTCTTT. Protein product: CASHAGVTEAFF.

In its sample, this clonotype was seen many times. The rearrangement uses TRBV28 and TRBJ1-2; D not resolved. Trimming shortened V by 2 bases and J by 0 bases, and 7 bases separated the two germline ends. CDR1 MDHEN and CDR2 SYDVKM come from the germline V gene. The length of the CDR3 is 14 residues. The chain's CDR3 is CASSLNGPNYGYTF. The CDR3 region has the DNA TGTGCCAGCAGTTTAAACGGACCTAACTATGGCTACACCTTC.

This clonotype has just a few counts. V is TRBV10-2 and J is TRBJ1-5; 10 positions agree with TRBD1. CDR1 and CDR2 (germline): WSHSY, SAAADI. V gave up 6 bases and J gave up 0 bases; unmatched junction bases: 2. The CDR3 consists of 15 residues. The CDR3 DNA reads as TGCGCCAGCAGGAGACAGGGGGCTAGCAATCAGCCCCAGCATTTT. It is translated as CASRRQGASNQPQHF.

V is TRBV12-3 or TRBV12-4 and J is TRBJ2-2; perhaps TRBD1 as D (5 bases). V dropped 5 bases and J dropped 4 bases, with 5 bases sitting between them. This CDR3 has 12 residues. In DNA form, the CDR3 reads TGTGCCAGCAGTCAGGGCACCGGGGAGCTGTTTTTT. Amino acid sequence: CASSQGTGELFF.

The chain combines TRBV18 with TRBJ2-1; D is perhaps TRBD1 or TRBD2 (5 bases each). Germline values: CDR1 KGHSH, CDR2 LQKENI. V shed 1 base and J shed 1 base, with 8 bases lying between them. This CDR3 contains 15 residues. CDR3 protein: CASSPLEGSYNEQFF. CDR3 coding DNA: TGTGCCAGCTCACCACTCGAGGGGTCCTACAATGAGCAGTTCTTC. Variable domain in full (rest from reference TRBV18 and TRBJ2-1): NAGVMQNPRHLVRRRGQEARLRCSPMKGHSHVYWYRQLPEEGLKFMVYLQKENIIDESGMPKERFSAEFPKEGPSILRIQQVVRGDSAAYFCASSPLEGSYNEQFFGPGTRLTVL.

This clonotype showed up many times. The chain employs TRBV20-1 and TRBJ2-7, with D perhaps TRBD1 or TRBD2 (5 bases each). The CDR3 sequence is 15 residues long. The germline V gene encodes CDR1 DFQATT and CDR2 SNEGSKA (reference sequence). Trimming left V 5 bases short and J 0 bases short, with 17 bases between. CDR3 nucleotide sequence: TGCAGTGCTCTAGAGTGGGACGTAAGCTCCTACGAGCAGTACTTC. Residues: CSALEWDVSSYEQYF.

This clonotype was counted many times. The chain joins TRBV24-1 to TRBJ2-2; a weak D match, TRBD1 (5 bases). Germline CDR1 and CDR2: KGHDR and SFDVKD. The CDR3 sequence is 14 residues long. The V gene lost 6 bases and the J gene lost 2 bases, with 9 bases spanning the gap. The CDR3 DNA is TGTGCCACCAGTCCGACAGTTAACACCGGGGAGCTGTTTTTT. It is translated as CATSPTVNTGELFF.

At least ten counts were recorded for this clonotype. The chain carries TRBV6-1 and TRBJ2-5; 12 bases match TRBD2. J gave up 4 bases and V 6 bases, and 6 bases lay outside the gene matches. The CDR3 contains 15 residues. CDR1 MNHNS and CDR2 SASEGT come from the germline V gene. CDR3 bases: TGTGCCAGCAGCGCTTCTAGCGGGGGGGCAGAGACCCAGTACTTC. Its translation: CASSASSGGAETQYF.

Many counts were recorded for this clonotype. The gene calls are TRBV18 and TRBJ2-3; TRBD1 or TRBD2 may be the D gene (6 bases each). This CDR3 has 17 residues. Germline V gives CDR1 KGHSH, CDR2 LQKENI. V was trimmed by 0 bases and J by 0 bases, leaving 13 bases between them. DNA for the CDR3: TGTGCCAGCTCACCACCCCCTCGGGGGCTTAGCACAGATACGCAGTATTTT. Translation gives CASSPPPRGLSTDTQYF.

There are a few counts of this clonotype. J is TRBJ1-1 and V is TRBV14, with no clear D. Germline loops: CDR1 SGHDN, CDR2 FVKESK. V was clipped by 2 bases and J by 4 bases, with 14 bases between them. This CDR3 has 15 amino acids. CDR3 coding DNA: TGTGCCAGCAGCCAAATCGTCGGGGAGAGCACTGAAGCTTTCTTT. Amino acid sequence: CASSQIVGESTEAFF.

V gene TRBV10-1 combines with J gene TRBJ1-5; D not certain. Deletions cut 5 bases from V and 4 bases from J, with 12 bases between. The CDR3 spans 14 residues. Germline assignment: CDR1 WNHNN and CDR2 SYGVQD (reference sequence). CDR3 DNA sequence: TGCGCCAGCAGTAAGACCGGGGAGAATCAGCCCCAGCATTTT. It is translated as CASSKTGENQPQHF.

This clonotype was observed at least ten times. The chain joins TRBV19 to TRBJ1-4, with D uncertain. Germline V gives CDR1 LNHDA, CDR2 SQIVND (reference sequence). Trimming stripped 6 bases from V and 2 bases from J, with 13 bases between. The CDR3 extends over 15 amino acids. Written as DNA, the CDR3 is TGTGCCAGTAGCCCTTTCCCCTCGACTAATGAAAAACTGTTTTTT. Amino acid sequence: CASSPFPSTNEKLFF.

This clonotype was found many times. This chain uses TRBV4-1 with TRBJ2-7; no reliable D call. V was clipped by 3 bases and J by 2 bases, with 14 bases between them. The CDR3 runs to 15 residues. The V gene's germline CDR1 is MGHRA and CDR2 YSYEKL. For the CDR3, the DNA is TGCGCCAGCAGCCACCCCTTCCTAGGAACCTACGAGCAGTACTTC. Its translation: CASSHPFLGTYEQYF.